This T cell receptor (beta chain) was sequenced in a study of T cells in Graves' hyperthyroidism and ophthalmopathy (dated by TCRdb to 2018 to 2020). As for the study more broadly: TCR V-J signatures able to tell the groups apart were searched for in a discovery cohort of 100 patients, of whom under 45 had Graves' ophthalmopathy and 55 to 60 had stable Graves' hyperthyroidism. An independent validation cohort of fewer than 20 hyperthyroidism patients and roughly 16 patients who later progressed to ophthalmopathy tested prospective prediction of ophthalmopathy. The approximately 98 discovery patients were randomly divided into training and test sets at a 7:3 ratio. The study also compared thyroid tissue and blood T-cell repertoires from a handful of Graves' hyperthyroidism patients. After sampling, hyperthyroidism patients received methimazole starting at 30 mg daily, and ophthalmopathy patients received high-dose intravenous methylprednisolone. The paper describes TCR Vbeta CDR3 sequencing of 120 to 150 peripheral blood samples, made up of 43 ophthalmopathy patients, 70 to 75 hyperthyroidism patients and about 17 progressor patients. The full study reports these points: A 13 V-J signature model separated ophthalmopathy from stable hyperthyroidism, with nearly 90% sensitivity and approximately 81% specificity in cross-validation and 80%/75% in testing. During validation, the model predicted progression to ophthalmopathy a median of approximately 7 months ahead of onset, with 70.59% sensitivity and 72.22% specificity. Blood samples also contained most of the expanded thyroid clonotypes (frequency above 0.001), which suggests that blood repertoires may reflect thyroid immune responses. Sample size was not statistically predetermined, and investigators were not blinded to group allocation.

The TCR beta CDR3 regions were amplified from RNA transcripts. The TCR CDR3 was subjected to a first round of RT-PCR using the HTBI primer set and the Qiagen OneStep RT-PCR kit. The libraries were constructed in a second round of multiplex PCR and then size-selected and purified. Sequencing of the libraries was done on an Illumina HiSeq2000 using paired-end 100 bp reads. Per the authors' processing: Raw data were processed with SOAPnuke, discarding reads with adapters, uncalled bases, mean Phred below 15, or no exact constant-primer or identifier match. High-quality paired reads were merged with COPE v1.2.5, and unique nucleotide sequences were defined as clonotypes. Clonotypes were aligned to IMGT TRBV, TRBD and TRBJ reference segments using MiTCR v1.1. The analysis included only V-J combinations with a frequency above 0.0001, which together covered approximately 99% of the repertoires. A TCS score was defined as the ratio of F50 (clonal expansion) to E x V (chaos), with BLOSUM62-based TCRdist applied between CDR3 peptides within each V-J. Welch's t-statistics and random forest reduced around 510 V-J features to 13, which were used in a naive Bayes classifier (R e1071). The Morisita-Horn index was used to measure how similar the thyroid and blood repertoires were. The public reads were reanalyzed by TCRdb: fastp trimming at Q25, MiXCR alignment, in-frame beta chains only. Rows are combined by CDR3 protein, so each entry shows the most common genes and DNA. These V and J calls rely on TCRdb rather than the paper's analysis. This sample is represented by about 580,000 distinct CDR3 sequences; about 43% of them were singletons. The top ten clonotypes cover more than 7.5% of the sample.

The junction shows trimming of 6 bases on V and 6 bases on J, plus 9 bases between the germline ends. Via the germline V gene, CDR1 is MNHEY and CDR2 SVGEGT. The CDR3 sequence holds 13 residues, the cysteine and phenylalanine included. CDR3 DNA only is kept here, 39 bases in frame from base 1. A patient counted as having stable Graves' hyperthyroidism if no progression to ophthalmopathy occurred over 18 months of follow-up. The hyperthyroidism patients were between 18 and 65 years old and newly diagnosed, with a disease duration of less than 2 months. Any patient with an uncontrolled infection, another autoimmune disease, pregnancy or lactation was excluded. Clinical symptoms, serum thyroxine and TRAb, thyroid ultrasound, and orbital computed tomography formed the basis for the diagnoses. Total RNA was extracted with Trizol reagent, and quality was checked on an Agilent 2100 Bioanalyzer. This clonotype was observed at least ten times. Its recognized antigen is unknown. Per-nucleotide qualities are absent, and no much larger clonotype sits a single base away.

The material sequenced was peripheral blood or thyroid tissue (not recorded which). The V and J segments used are TRBV6-2 or TRBV6-3 and TRBJ1-6; no confident D gene assignment can be made. The origin of this receptor is a young woman with Graves' hyperthyroidism. The encoded CDR3 is CASSLVSNSPLHF. The bases read TGTGCCAGCAGCCTCGTCAGTAATTCACCCCTCCACTTT.